This TCR beta chain was sequenced in a study of prognosis after radiotherapy for stage I lung cancer (dated by TCRdb to the early 2020s). For the wider study: Around 19 stage I NSCLC patients were enrolled in Nanjing, China, between 2018 and January 2019. Over 12 of the patients presented with newly diagnosed primary stage I lung tumors; roughly 5 had oligometastatic NSCLC following surgical resection of the primary tumor. Every patient was regarded as medically inoperable, because of comorbidities in around 12 cases and refusal of surgery in several cases. The cohort comprised around 14 men and a handful of women with a median age of roughly 69 years, ranging from roughly 50 to 84 years. Squamous cell carcinoma histology was identified in more than five patients, and adenocarcinoma histology was identified in more than ten patients. Using image-guided IMRT or VMAT, SBRT was delivered in 3 to 5 fractions at a biologically effective dose of at least 100 Gy. SBRT was not combined with any concurrent therapy in any patient. Distant metastases were developed by four of the 19 patients after SBRT, at a median of roughly 7 months, whereas no significant progression was observed in the other 15 patients. This study profiled peripheral blood TCR beta repertoires from stage I NSCLC patients before and after stereotactic body radiotherapy and linked the repertoires to distant failure. A total of around 40 blood samples from around 20 patients were sequenced, with one sample obtained before and one obtained after SBRT for each patient. The research as a whole found: TRBV and TRBJ usage frequencies reportedly differed by metastasis status, in two V genes at baseline and in roughly nine V and two J genes after SBRT. The study was limited by its small cohort and short follow-up, and the findings require independent validation. Post-SBRT Shannon entropy and its change from baseline were lower in patients who developed distant metastases; baseline Shannon entropy was not associated with metastases. All reported P values were unadjusted for multiple comparisons. After SBRT, the number of unique TCR clones decreased (median around 9,400 before versus some 7,000 after; Wilcoxon paired P=0.011). No determination of tumor specificity was made for expanded TCR clones.

The germline V gene supplies CDR1 MNHNS and CDR2 SASEGT. Spanning cysteine to phenylalanine, the CDR3 consists of 14 amino acids. Only the CDR3 part of the read is kept: 42 bases, read in frame from the first base. The germline V end is reduced by 4 bases and the J end by 2 bases; junction bases left unmatched: 2. All patients had node-negative disease on CT and PET/CT, and none had a history of other malignancies or had previously received chemotherapy or radiotherapy. At each of the two time points, 5.5 to 6 milliliters of peripheral venous blood were collected into EDTA tubes. PBMCs were isolated by Ficoll-Paque Plus density-gradient centrifugation. Right after collection, samples were placed at -80 degrees C and kept there until analysis. Two rounds of multiplex PCR on genomic DNA were used to amplify the TCR beta CDR3 region. The first PCR round used primers specific to each TRBV and TRBJ gene, with sequences filed in Chinese patent CN105087789A. The second PCR round used universal primers. The Roche High Pure PCR Template Preparation Kit was used to extract genomic DNA from frozen PBMCs. The libraries underwent paired-end sequencing with 151 bp reads on an Illumina HiSeq 3000. The paper's data handling went like this. CutAdapt was used to discard raw reads that did not contain the multiplex PCR primer sequences. Using PEAR, the high-quality paired reads were merged into contigs. TRB V, D and J gene segments were assigned to each contig with MiXCR by alignment to reference sequences. To remove sequencing errors, CDR3 sequences were clustered according to base quality and sequence similarity. Shannon entropy, normalized by the natural log of the productive TCR sequence number, served as the measure of diversity. Clonality was defined as one minus Shannon entropy divided by the natural log of the number of unique clonotypes. Progression-free survival cut-offs for repertoire metrics were chosen using the Youden index of ROC curves, with analyses run in R 3.5.3. TCRdb took the public reads, trimmed them with fastp at Q25, ran MiXCR for clone calling and kept in-frame beta chains. Merged by CDR3 protein, the rows form single entries marked with the most common genes and DNA. TCRdb's processing, not the study's, gives the V and J calls here. Recorded for this sample are approximately 20,000 distinct CDR3 sequences; under 45% of them occurred a single time. The top ten hold approximately 33% of the sample.

This clonotype is identified as medium-sized (0.01 to 0.1%). Its recognized antigen is unknown. No quality values exist for individual bases; no much larger clone is one base distant. The receptor was derived from a donor aged 50 or older with non-small cell lung cancer. The chain uses TRBV6-1 and TRBJ2-7; TRBD2 fits 10 bases in the junction. The specimen was PBMCs, collected before or after stereotactic body radiation therapy (not recorded which). The DNA reads as follows: TGTGCCAGCAGTGGGGGACTAGCGCCCTACGAGCAGTACTTC. The encoded protein is CASSGGLAPYEQYF.